What follows are 30 T cell receptor beta chains derived from one specimen sequenced in a study of PD-1 blockade in classical Hodgkin lymphoma. Measured with immunoSEQ multiplex PCR; TCRdb has only the in-frame clones, and not every one. The table has 35,000 to 45,000 clones, approximately 70% seen once. Autologous stem cell transplantation was followed by relapse in every patient, and brentuximab vedotin exposure varied. The specimen was peripheral blood mononuclear cells (PBMCs), collected before the second cycle of nivolumab. The source of these receptors is a human donor with classical Hodgkin lymphoma.

The chain has TRBV7-9 and TRBJ1-2; TRBD1 aligns across 7 bases. The trim removed 4 bases at V and 8 bases at J, leaving 16 bases unmatched. The CDR3 is 16 amino acids. The germline gives CDR1 SEHNR, CDR2 FQNEAQ (reference sequence). The CDR3 spells CASSSSRTGLGRGYTF. In DNA form, the CDR3 reads TGTGCCAGCAGCTCTAGTAGGACAGGCCTCGGTAGGGGCTACACCTTC.

This chain joins TRBV10-3 and TRBJ1-2, with D possibly being TRBD1 (6 bases). Germline lookup yields CDR1 ENHRY and CDR2 SYGVKD. The CDR3 totals 14 residues. The ends were cut back, 0 bases at V and 4 bases at J, with 9 bases in the middle. For the CDR3, the DNA is TGTGCCATCAGTGAGTCGGGGGGGCTCTATGGCTACACCTTC. Protein product: CAISESGGLYGYTF.

The table lists this clone with a count of one. This rearrangement joins TRBV6-5 to TRBJ2-1; D may be TRBD1 or TRBD2 (5 bases each). V was pared by 8 bases and J by 6 bases, with 11 bases between. This CDR3 is built from 12 residues. Germline V CDR1 and CDR2: MNHEY, SVGAGI. The CDR3 spells CASGGISNEQFF. CDR3 DNA: TGTGCCAGCGGGGGAATTAGCAATGAGCAGTTCTTC.

DNA for the CDR3: TGTGCCAGCAGTTTGGGGTACAATGAGCAGTTCTTC. Translating gives CASSLGYNEQFF. The chain joins TRBV27 to TRBJ2-1; D is uncertain. Trimming took 3 bases from V and 4 from J, leaving 4 bases between them. The V gene's germline CDR1 is MNHEY and CDR2 SMNVEV (reference sequence). CDR3 length equals 12 residues.

The chain couples TRBV15 to TRBJ2-7; TRBD1 agrees at 7 bases. The CDR3 sequence is 15 residues long. In germline, CDR1 is LNHNV, CDR2 YYDKDF (reference sequence). V was clipped by 2 bases and J by 5 bases; unmatched bases: 9. The CDR3 loop is CATSRSRQGVNEQYF. As DNA, the CDR3 is TGTGCCACCAGCAGATCCCGACAGGGAGTGAACGAGCAGTACTTC. Using reference TRBV15 and TRBJ2-7 for the parts outside the CDR3, the full variable domain is DAMVIQNPRYQVTQFGKPVTLSCSQTLNHNVMYWYQQKSSQAPKLLFHYYDKDFNNEADTPDNFQSRRPNTSFCFLDIRSPGLGDTAMYLCATSRSRQGVNEQYFGPGTRLTVT.

This clone was observed once. The rearrangement links TRBV15 to TRBJ1-5; D is uncertain. Trimming shortened V by 4 bases and J by 8 bases, and 24 bases separated the two germline ends. The germline V gene has CDR1 LNHNV and CDR2 YYDKDF (reference sequence). CDR3 length: 17 amino acids. In DNA, the CDR3 is TGTGCCACCAGCATCCCAAGACCGGTACCCCGGTTCAAGCCCCAGCATTTT. This sequence encodes CATSIPRPVPRFKPQHF.

Concerning this clone itself: At one boundary the junction diverges from the germline segment, which might be a read error. The CDR3 nucleotides are TGTGCCAGCAGTTTCCCCGGGACAGCCTCCGCCCGGGGAGCTGTTTTT. Amino acids: CASSFPGTASARGAVF. The chain couples TRBV6-8 to TRBJ2-2; 7 bases are a match to TRBD1. CDR1 is MNHGY, CDR2 SAAAGT, per germline. This CDR3 spans 16 amino acids.

The rearrangement links TRBV6-1 to TRBJ2-5; D ambiguous. CDR3 length: 12 amino acids. CDR1 is MNHNS, CDR2 SASEGT, per germline. Between the trimmed V and J ends, which lost 1 base and 8 bases, there was a span of 8 bases. The CDR3 protein is CASSEGSVTQYF. The CDR3 DNA sequence: TGTGCCAGCAGTGAAGGTTCGGTAACCCAGTACTTC.

The chain has TRBV7-9 and TRBJ2-1; D is undetermined. The V gene lost 2 bases and the J gene lost 0 bases, with 8 bases spanning the gap. Germline V CDR1 and CDR2: SEHNR, FQNEAQ (reference sequence). The CDR3 spans 15 residues. CDR3 residues: CASSLKSSSYNEQFF. The CDR3 bases are TGTGCCAGCAGCTTAAAGTCTAGCTCCTACAATGAGCAGTTCTTC.

CDR3 in DNA: TGTGCCTGCAAAGGGCCGAACACCGGGGAGCTGTTTTTT. This sequence encodes CACKGPNTGELFF. V gene TRBV7-2 combines with J gene TRBJ2-2; no reliable D call. The germline CDR1 and CDR2 sequences are SGHTA and FQGNSA. V was pared by 11 bases and J by 0 bases, with 10 bases between. The CDR3 loop spans 13 amino acids.

The chain is built from TRBV7-9 and TRBJ2-7; D may correspond to TRBD1 or TRBD2 (6 bases each). Germline V gives CDR1 SEHNR, CDR2 FQNEAQ (reference sequence). The CDR3 has 15 residues. V was cut by 3 bases and J by 4 bases, with 16 bases left in between. The CDR3, as DNA: TGTGCCAGCAGCTTCTCGGGGGCACGTGAATACGAGCAGTACTTC. Its translation: CASSFSGAREYEQYF.

There are a few counts of this clone. The chain is built from TRBV19 and TRBJ2-1; D uncertain. This CDR3 region has 11 residues. Germline V gene data show CDR1 as LNHDA and CDR2 as SQIVND (reference sequence). Trimming removed 11 bases at V and 6 bases at J, with 11 bases between. The CDR3 spells CAALAGNEQFF. The CDR3 DNA reads TGTGCCGCCCTGGCAGGCAATGAGCAGTTCTTC.

A remark on this clone: A junction end diverges from the germline sequence, so it may reflect a read error. V is TRBV7-7 and J is TRBJ2-2; TRBD2 aligns across 7 bases. The CDR3 length is 17 residues. Germline values: CDR1 SSHAT, CDR2 FNYEAQ (reference sequence). The CDR3 DNA is TGTGCTAGCAGCTTAAGTCCGGCGGGAGTGGGTACCGGGGAGCTGTTTTTT. It codes for CASSLSPAGVGTGELFF.

This clone was observed a handful of times. CDR3 residues: CASSLSRGSYEQYF. For the CDR3, the DNA is TGTGCCAGCAGCTTGAGTCGCGGTTCCTACGAGCAGTACTTC. The chain joins TRBV5-5 to TRBJ2-7; D call uncertain. The germline CDR1 and CDR2 sequences are SGHKS and YYEKEE (reference sequence). V lost 1 base to trimming and J lost 1 base, with 9 bases between them. CDR3 size: 14 residues. The entire variable domain, with the rest obtained from reference TRBV5-5 and TRBJ2-7, is as follows: DAGVTQSPTHLIKTRGQQVTLRCSPISGHKSVSWYQQVLGQGPQFIFQYYEKEERGRGNFPDRFSARQFPNYSSELNVNALLLGDSALYLCASSLSRGSYEQYFGPGTRLTVT.

CDR3 nucleotides: TGTGCCAGCAGCTTAGGAGGGTTCACAGATACGCAGTATTTT. As protein: CASSLGGFTDTQYF. The chain couples TRBV7-6 to TRBJ2-3, with a possible D match to TRBD2 (5 bases). Trimming shortened V by 1 base and J by 2 bases, and 7 bases separated the two germline ends. CDR3 size: 14 residues. Germline CDR1 SGHVS, CDR2 FNYEAQ.

The chain uses TRBV9 and TRBJ1-1; D remains ambiguous. The V gene lost 2 bases and the J gene lost 1 base, with 6 bases spanning the gap. Germline V CDR1 and CDR2: SGDLS, YYNGEE. This CDR3 spans 13 amino acids. The CDR3 loop reads CASSVQRNTEAFF. The CDR3 bases are TGTGCCAGCAGCGTTCAGAGGAACACTGAAGCTTTCTTT.

The rearrangement uses TRBV19 and TRBJ2-7; TRBD1 agrees at 8 bases. This CDR3 contains 15 residues. Germline CDR1 LNHDA, CDR2 SQIVND (reference sequence). V lost 2 bases and J lost 4; bases outside the gene matches: 7. CDR3 loop: CASSIQSGTGYEQYF. In nucleotides, the CDR3 is TGTGCCAGTAGTATACAGTCCGGGACAGGATACGAGCAGTACTTC.

The chain links TRBV30 to TRBJ1-1; D is unresolved. Per germline, CDR1 GTSNPN and CDR2 SVGIG (reference sequence). The CDR3 length is 10 residues. V shed 5 bases and J shed 8 bases, with 9 bases lying between them. CDR3 residues: CAWRYREAFF. The CDR3 DNA is TGTGCCTGGCGGTATAGAGAAGCTTTCTTT.

The gene calls are TRBV7-9 and TRBJ2-1; no clear D. The CDR3 is 14 residues long. Germline V CDR1 and CDR2: SEHNR, FQNEAQ (reference sequence). The V end was cut by 2 bases, the J end by 4 bases, with 9 bases between. CDR3 protein: CASSLSPNYNEQFF. The CDR3 region has the DNA TGTGCCAGCAGCTTAAGCCCCAATTACAATGAGCAGTTCTTC. The full variable domain, its missing parts supplied by reference TRBV7-9 and TRBJ2-1, is DTGVSQNPRHKITKRGQNVTFRCDPISEHNRLYWYRQTLGQGPEFLTYFQNEAQLEKSRLLSDRFSAERPKGSFSTLEIQRTEQGDSAMYLCASSLSPNYNEQFFGPGTRLTVL.

The V gene is TRBV6-6, the J gene TRBJ2-7, with D tentatively TRBD1 (5 bases). Trimming took 8 bases from V and 6 from J, leaving 17 bases between them. The CDR3 sequence is 13 residues long. CDR1 and CDR2 from the germline V gene are MNHNY and SVGAGI (reference sequence). The CDR3 here is CASQPRPGLEQYF. Here the CDR3 DNA reads TGTGCCAGCCAGCCTCGTCCAGGGCTCGAGCAGTACTTC.

The chain combines TRBV7-3 with TRBJ2-3; either TRBD1 or TRBD2 may supply D (6 bases each). Germline V lookup: CDR1 SGHTA, CDR2 FQGTGA. This CDR3 region has 15 residues. With 7 bases removed from V and 1 base from J, the gap between germline ends came to 15 bases. DNA of the CDR3: TGTGCCAGCACCATAGGGGGGAGAGGCACAGATACGCAGTATTTT. It translates to CASTIGGRGTDTQYF. Drawing the rest from reference TRBV7-3 and TRBJ2-3, the complete variable domain is GAGVSQTPSNKVTEKGKYVELRCDPISGHTALYWYRQSLGQGPEFLIYFQGTGAADDSGLPNDRFFAVRPEGSVSTLKIQRTERGDSAVYLCASTIGGRGTDTQYFGPGTRLTVL.

V and J are TRBV6-5 and TRBJ2-1; 7 bases align to TRBD2. Trimming took 3 bases from V and 15 from J; bases not matched to a gene: 17. The CDR3 consists of 15 residues. Germline values: CDR1 MNHEY, CDR2 SVGAGI. CDR3 amino acids: CASSYNSGREVRRFF. As DNA, the CDR3 is TGTGCCAGCAGTTATAATTCTGGCCGGGAGGTTCGTCGGTTCTTC.

V gene TRBV7-6 combines with J gene TRBJ2-2; possibly TRBD2 for D (6 bases). Trimming removed 1 base at V and 4 bases at J, with 10 bases between. This CDR3 region has 15 residues. In germline, CDR1 is SGHVS, CDR2 FNYEAQ. The CDR3 region is CASSLGQGGTGELFF. The CDR3 DNA sequence: TGTGCCAGCAGCTTAGGTCAGGGAGGCACCGGGGAGCTGTTTTTT.

The chain links TRBV30 to TRBJ2-3; TRBD1 aligns across 10 bases. Germline CDR1 and CDR2: GTSNPN and SVGIG (reference sequence). With 1 base clipped from V and 4 bases from J, the junction kept 2 bases outside the gene matches. This CDR3 spans 14 amino acids. The CDR3, as DNA: TGTGCCTGGAGTGGGGACAGGGGTTCAGATACGCAGTATTTT. Encoded protein: CAWSGDRGSDTQYF.

The chain links TRBV15 to TRBJ2-1; D is unresolved. The CDR3 extends over 15 amino acids. V was shortened by 5 bases and J by 2 bases, with 13 bases between the two germline ends. Germline V gene sequence: CDR1 LNHNV, CDR2 YYDKDF (reference sequence). The CDR3 DNA reads TGTGCCACCAGCCCAGCGATTGGCGCCTACAATGAGCAGTTCTTC. Its translation is CATSPAIGAYNEQFF.

Notes on this clone: Other DNA variants within this sample encode the same CDR3. Written as DNA, the CDR3 is TGTGCCAGCAGCCTAGAGGAGTACAGTGAAGCTTTCTTT. This sequence encodes CASSLEEYSEAFF. The rearrangement joins TRBV7-6 to TRBJ1-1; D unclear. V lost 5 bases to trimming and J lost 7 bases, with 14 bases between them. The CDR3 has 13 residues. In germline, CDR1 is SGHVS, CDR2 FNYEAQ.

This clone was seen a few times. The chain's CDR3 is CASTSRGLYEQYF. The CDR3 DNA reads TGTGCCAGCACTTCGAGGGGTCTTTACGAGCAGTACTTC. J is TRBJ2-7 and V is TRBV28, with D possibly being TRBD1 or TRBD2 (5 bases each). In germline, CDR1 is MDHEN, CDR2 SYDVKM. The CDR3 is 13 residues long. V lost 7 bases and J 4 bases, leaving 14 bases between the germline ends.

This clone showed up just a few times. The chain employs TRBV13 and TRBJ1-1; no firm D call. This CDR3 comprises 12 residues. The germline V gene encodes CDR1 PRHDT and CDR2 FYEKMQ (reference sequence). V was shortened by 4 bases and J by 8 bases, with 11 bases between the two germline ends. CDR3: CASSSHGYEAFF. CDR3 nucleotide sequence: TGTGCCAGCAGCTCCCATGGGTACGAAGCTTTCTTT.

CDR3 sequence (DNA): TGTGCCAGCAGTATGGAAGGGACCAACTATGGCTACACCTTC. It yields the protein CASSMEGTNYGYTF. This sequence joins TRBV6-5 and TRBJ1-2; D is perhaps TRBD1 (5 bases). Germline CDR1 is MNHEY and CDR2 is SVGAGI. The CDR3 loop spans 14 amino acids. V lost 5 bases and J lost 2, with 12 bases in between.

The chain combines TRBV27 with TRBJ2-1; D remains ambiguous. V lost 2 bases, J lost 5 bases, and 10 bases lay in between. Germline V CDR1 and CDR2: MNHEY, SMNVEV (reference sequence). The CDR3 length is 14 residues. The CDR3 sequence: CASSLGPLNNEQFF. The CDR3 nucleotides read TGTGCCAGCAGTTTAGGACCTCTCAACAATGAGCAGTTCTTC.